This TCR beta chain was recorded in a study of T-cell memory formation after mild COVID-19 (dated by TCRdb to the early 2020s). Broadly, across the study: Most TCR sequence clusters were specific to one of the two donors. Two young, previously healthy adult volunteers made up the cohort, one male and one female. Longitudinal TCRalpha and TCRbeta repertoire sequencing tracked T-cell clones expanding and contracting after mild COVID-19 in a couple of donors. Summary of the overall study and its limitations: Some responding clones were detected in pre-infection memory, suggesting pre-existing cross-reactive memory T cells joined the SARS-CoV-2 response. Contracting CD4+ clones appeared mostly in the CM and EM memory subsets, whereas CD8+ clones were enriched in EMRA. Only two mild cases were covered by the study, and larger cohorts that include severe cases with pre-infection samples were considered necessary. The second-wave clones that peaked on day 37 were not confirmed to be SARS-CoV-2 specific. Clones that contracted from day 15 to 85 showed balanced CD4/CD8 phenotypes, whereas a second wave of clones that expanded from day 15 to 37 leaned towards CD4+.

Sequenced using an Illumina NovaSeq 6000. TCRalpha and TCRbeta cDNA libraries were built by 5'RACE with constant-segment primers, adding sample barcodes and unique molecular identifiers. Trizol reagent was used to extract RNA from every sample. Amplification of the libraries took two PCR steps, and the second step added a second sample barcode plus Illumina TruSeq adapters. Libraries were sequenced on an Illumina NovaSeq with 2 x 150 bp paired-end reads. The source study handled its data this way. Demultiplexing of reads and collapsing into UMI-guided consensus sequences were performed with migec v1.2.7. Using mixcr v2.1.11, UMI consensuses were aligned to TRA and TRB V and J templates and then assembled into clonotypes. A clonotype was counted as expanded or contracted only if both edgeR and NoisET called the change significant, with noise models trained on biological replicates. For edgeR calls, the cutoffs were a false discovery rate-adjusted p below 0.01 and a log2 fold-change threshold of 1. As an exploratory analysis of dynamics, max-normalized trajectories of the 1000 most abundant clonotypes were examined by PCA with hierarchical clustering. Separately sequenced CD4+ and CD8+ repertoires were used to assign the CD4 or CD8 phenotype of responding clones. TCRdb reprocessed the public reads (quality trimming at Q25 with fastp, clone calling with MiXCR) and kept in-frame beta chains. Each CDR3 protein appears once, grouped with its most common genes and DNA. TCRdb, rather than the study authors, made the V and J calls. This sample comprises roughly 300,000 distinct CDR3 sequences, less than 9.5% of them detected only once. About 22% of the sample is taken by the ten largest.

The sample holds a few counts of this clonotype. Its cognate antigen has yet to be identified. No much larger clonotype is one base removed from it; base qualities were not supplied. The germline V gene encodes CDR1 LGHDT and CDR2 YNNKEL (reference sequence). The germline V and J ends show losses of 3 bases and 10 bases respectively, and no gene match explains 12 bases of the junction. From its cysteine to its phenylalanine, the CDR3 spans 17 amino acids. This entry keeps only the CDR3 DNA: 51 bases, framed from base 1. PBMCs were isolated by Ficoll-Paque density gradient centrifugation. The TCR originated in a man aged 18 to 35 who had mild COVID-19 (a few samples of this study predate the infection). The sample titles of this study are shuffled in the database, so cell type and time point are left out; the donor was told from shared clones. The V gene is TRBV3-1 and the J gene is TRBJ1-6; TRBD1 matches 10 bases in the middle. The sequencing sample was made of PBMCs or a T cell subset sorted from them (not recorded which). This receptor has the CDR3 CASSHGQGDSTGSPLHF. The bases read TGTGCCAGCAGCCACGGACAGGGGGATTCCACGGGCTCACCCCTCCACTTT.